This TCR beta chain was identified in a study of blood T cell repertoires in COVID-19. Across the study: The origin of the acute and convalescent COVID-19 samples was the United States, Italy and Spain. T cells, B-cell-depleted T cells, or PBMCs supplied cDNA or gDNA.

V lost 0 bases, J lost 3 bases, and 10 bases lay in between. The CDR3 spans 15 residues. Germline V lookup: CDR1 MDHEN, CDR2 SYDVKM. Authors' processing steps: Estimated nucleated cell counts came from reference gene primer amplification. Profiling relied on immunoSEQ multiplex PCR, and the TCRdb table lists in-frame clones only, not all of them. V and J calls and clone size are as listed in that table; D and trimming were resolved from the DNA. Among 72,000 or so clones listed, roughly three quarters were seen once. Input material: peripheral blood. The receptor was isolated from a human donor in a cohort sampled during active COVID-19. The chain is built from TRBV28 and TRBJ2-3; no clear D. CDR3 protein: CASSLWPQTTDTQYF. The CDR3 nucleotides are TGTGCCAGCAGTTTATGGCCGCAGACTACAGATACGCAGTATTTT.